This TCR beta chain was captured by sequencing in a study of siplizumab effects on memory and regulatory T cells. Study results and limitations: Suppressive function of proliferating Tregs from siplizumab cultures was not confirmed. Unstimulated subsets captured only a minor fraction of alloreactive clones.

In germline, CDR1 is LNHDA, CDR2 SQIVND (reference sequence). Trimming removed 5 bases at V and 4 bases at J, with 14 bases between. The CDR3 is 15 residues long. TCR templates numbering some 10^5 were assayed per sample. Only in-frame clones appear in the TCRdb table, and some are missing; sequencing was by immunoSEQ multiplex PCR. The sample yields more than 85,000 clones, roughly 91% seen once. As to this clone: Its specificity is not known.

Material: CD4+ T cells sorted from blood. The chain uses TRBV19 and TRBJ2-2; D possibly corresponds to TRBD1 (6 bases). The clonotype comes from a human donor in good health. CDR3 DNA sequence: TGTGCCAGTAGTCCATTGGGACATTCCACCGGGGAGCTGTTTTTT. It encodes CASSPLGHSTGELFF. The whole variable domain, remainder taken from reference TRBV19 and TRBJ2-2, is DGGITQSPKYLFRKEGQNVTLSCEQNLNHDAMYWYRQDPGQGLRLIYYSQIVNDFQKGDIAEGYSVSREKKESFPLTVTSAQKNPTAFYLCASSPLGHSTGELFFGEGSRLTVL.